This T cell receptor beta chain was identified in a study of blood T cells in healthy people across ages. Study-wide results and limits: One million T cells yielded diversity estimates that were considered underestimates.

Alongside a J-beta primer mix, a sample-barcoded 5' primer served in a second PCR lasting roughly 6 to 11 cycles. TCRdb re-derived calls from the 5' RACE reads in MiXCR, one entry per CDR3 protein. The sample records around 580,000 distinct CDR3 sequences, 40% to 50% being singletons. Regarding this clonotype: The antigen remains undetermined.

The ends lost 2 bases at V and 2 bases at J; junction bases unmatched: 2. Germline V lookup: CDR1 SNHLY, CDR2 FYNNEI. The CDR3 extends over 15 amino acids. This clonotype originated in a man older than 75 in good health. The chain uses TRBV2 and TRBJ2-3, with TRBD2 matching 9 bases. Sequenced: blood. The CDR3 is CASSELAGITDTQYF. The DNA of the CDR3 is TGTGCCAGCAGTGAACTAGCGGGGATCACAGATACGCAGTATTTT.